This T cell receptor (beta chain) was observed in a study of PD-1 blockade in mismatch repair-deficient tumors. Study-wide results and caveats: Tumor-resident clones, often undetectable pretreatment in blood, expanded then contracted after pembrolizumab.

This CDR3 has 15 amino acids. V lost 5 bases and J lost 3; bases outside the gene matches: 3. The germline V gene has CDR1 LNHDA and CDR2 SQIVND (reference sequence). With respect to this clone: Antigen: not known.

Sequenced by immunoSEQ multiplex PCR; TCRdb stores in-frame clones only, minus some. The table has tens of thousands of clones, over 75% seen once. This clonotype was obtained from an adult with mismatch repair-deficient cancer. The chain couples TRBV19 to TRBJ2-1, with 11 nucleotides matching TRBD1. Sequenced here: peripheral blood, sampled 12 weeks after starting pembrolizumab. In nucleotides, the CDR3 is TGTGCCAGTAGTGGACAGGGGGCGCTCTACAATGAGCAGTTCTTC. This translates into CASSGQGALYNEQFF.